The entry that follows covers one T cell receptor beta chain sequence. Its target is unknown. Some clones are missing from TCRdb's copy, which holds only in-frame ones; the method was immunoSEQ multiplex PCR. The sample records tens of thousands of clones, around 94% being singletons. This record belongs to a study of cytomegalovirus exposure and HLA in healthy donors. Findings and caveats of the study: Associated with cytomegalovirus, according to the listing, were 164 TCR beta chains.

V dropped 1 base and J dropped 1 base, with 11 bases sitting between them. Germline V gives CDR1 SGHNT, CDR2 YYREEE (reference sequence). CDR3 length equals 15 residues. Input material: PBMCs. The rearrangement joins TRBV5-4 to TRBJ1-1; maybe TRBD1 (6 bases). The clonotype was recovered from a woman aged 18 to 35 in good health and CMV-seronegative. CDR3 loop: CASSLYGTTNTEAFF. In DNA form, the CDR3 reads TGTGCCAGCAGCTTGTATGGGACAACGAACACTGAAGCTTTCTTT.